The clone carrying this T cell receptor beta chain has at least ten counts. Its specificity is unknown. The sample belongs to a study of neurological immune-mediated disorders. It was from 2 million PBMCs stored at -80 C that the unsorted libraries were obtained. Points from the study as a whole: No CDR3 amino acid sequences were shared by expanded clones across subjects, suggesting private repertoires in all groups.

V dropped 1 base and J dropped 5 bases, with 6 bases sitting between them. The germline gives CDR1 SGHKS, CDR2 YYEKEE (reference sequence). The CDR3 runs to 13 residues. Synthesis of cDNA was accomplished via 5'RACE employing 10-nucleotide random UMIs. Per sequencing run, 15-18 subjects together gave over 170 million TCR-beta sequences. TCRdb fed the 5' RACE reads into MiXCR, producing one record per CDR3 protein. Of 20,000 to 25,000 distinct CDR3 sequences detected, over 5.5% appear once; the ten largest clones hold around 5%. The receptor's source is a woman between 40 and 55 years old in good health. Specimen: PBMCs. The rearrangement uses TRBV5-5 and TRBJ2-2; D is unclear. CDR3 residues: CASSLTATGELFF. DNA for the CDR3: TGTGCCAGCAGCTTGACGGCTACCGGGGAGCTGTTTTTT. Combining the CDR3 with reference TRBV5-5 and TRBJ2-2 gives the whole variable domain DAGVTQSPTHLIKTRGQQVTLRCSPISGHKSVSWYQQVLGQGPQFIFQYYEKEERGRGNFPDRFSARQFPNYSSELNVNALLLGDSALYLCASSLTATGELFFGEGSRLTVL.